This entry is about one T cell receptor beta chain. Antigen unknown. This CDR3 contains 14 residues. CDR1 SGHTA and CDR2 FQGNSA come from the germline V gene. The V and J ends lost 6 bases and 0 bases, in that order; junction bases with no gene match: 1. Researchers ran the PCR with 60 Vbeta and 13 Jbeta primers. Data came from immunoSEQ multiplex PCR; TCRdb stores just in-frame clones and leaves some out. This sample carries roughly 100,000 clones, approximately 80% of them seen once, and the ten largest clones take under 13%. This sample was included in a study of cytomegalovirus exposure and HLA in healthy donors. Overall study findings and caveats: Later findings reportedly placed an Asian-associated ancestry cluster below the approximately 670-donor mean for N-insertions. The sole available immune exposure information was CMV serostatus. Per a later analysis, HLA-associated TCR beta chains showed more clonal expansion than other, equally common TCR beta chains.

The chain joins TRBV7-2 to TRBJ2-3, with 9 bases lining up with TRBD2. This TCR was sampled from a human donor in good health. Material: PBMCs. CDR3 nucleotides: TGTGCCAGCAGACTAGCGGGCAGCACAGATACGCAGTATTTT. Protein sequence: CASRLAGSTDTQYF.